Listed here is a single T cell receptor beta chain. Its antigen is still unknown. No much larger clone is present one base from it, and per-base qualities are unavailable. The data originate from a study of OX40 agonist ivuxolimab in advanced cancers. Looking at the study overall: Ivuxolimab was an agonistic, fully human IgG2 monoclonal antibody directed against OX40 (CD134), a costimulatory receptor. Intravenous ivuxolimab was administered to patients every 2 weeks at six dose levels: 0.01, 0.1, 0.3, 1.5, 3 and 10 mg/kg. Among the 50 to 55 dose-escalation patients, approximately 20 had hepatocellular carcinoma, 15 or so melanoma, 9 renal cell carcinoma and 9 head and neck cancer. A male proportion of around 83% and a mean age of 60 years, ranging from 23 to 79, were recorded for the dose-escalation cohort. Patients were allowed to have had prior anti-PD-1, anti-PD-L1 or anti-CTLA-4 therapy, and around two fifths of the dose-escalation patients had been treated with checkpoint inhibitors. Three dose-escalation patients achieved partial responses, one with hepatocellular carcinoma and two with cutaneous melanoma. The purpose of peripheral TCRbeta sequencing was to test whether ivuxolimab changed TCR sequence diversity and led to clonal T-cell expansion. The paper covers the monotherapy dose-escalation part of the phase I ivuxolimab trial, which included N ≈ 50 patients. What the work shows at the level of the full study, not this receptor alone: Antigen specificity was not determined for the clonally expanded peripheral T cells. At doses of 0.1 to 3.0 mg/kg, clonal expansion of both CD4+ and CD8+ blood T cells was observed from baseline to week 6. In the 0.1-3.0 mg/kg groups, partial responders had among the lowest normalized peripheral clonal expansion, particularly in CD8+ T cells. On average, CD8+ T cells showed more expanded clones than CD4+ T cells after ivuxolimab. Low levels of normalized T-cell clonal expansion were also seen in some patients who did not respond.

Genomic DNA was extracted from sorted cells for sequencing of the TCRbeta CDR3 region. The immunoSEQ Assay was used for sequencing of TCRbeta CDR3 regions. Held by TCRdb, this immuneACCESS table contains in-frame sequences only and omits some clones. Under half of the omission traces to an unresolved V gene where checked; the cause of the rest is unknown. Here the sample has tens of thousands of clones; roughly 72% occur a single time. The top ten clones comprise around a quarter of the sample. Including cysteine and phenylalanine, the CDR3 has 14 amino acids. Solely the CDR3 DNA is kept, with 42 bases framed from the first base. CDR1 is given as SEHNR and CDR2 as FQNEAQ, both from the germline V gene (reference sequence). Germline trimming: 4 bases from V, 4 bases from J; junction bases outside gene matches: 3. Patients with autoimmune disease history or receiving systemic immunosuppression were excluded from the trial. Peripheral blood for TCR sequencing was collected from all dose cohorts at baseline, on cycle 4 day 1, and on cycle 7 day 1. The samples were drawn from a first-in-human, open-label, multicenter phase I dose-escalation trial of ivuxolimab. Adults with locally advanced or metastatic melanoma, renal cell, hepatocellular, or head and neck squamous cell carcinoma were enrolled in the trial. Before TCR sequencing, CD4+ T cells and CD8+ T cells from peripheral blood were sorted into separate populations.

The source material was CD4+ or CD8+ T cells sorted from blood, sampled in a trial of the OX40 agonist ivuxolimab. The TCR sequence derives from an adult with an advanced solid tumor such as melanoma, head and neck, liver or kidney cancer. Rearrangement joined TRBV7-9 to TRBJ2-1, with 8 bases aligning to TRBD2. The CDR3 protein is CASSYRGGYNEQFF. The nucleotide sequence reads TGTGCCAGCAGCTACCGGGGGGGTTACAATGAGCAGTTCTTC.